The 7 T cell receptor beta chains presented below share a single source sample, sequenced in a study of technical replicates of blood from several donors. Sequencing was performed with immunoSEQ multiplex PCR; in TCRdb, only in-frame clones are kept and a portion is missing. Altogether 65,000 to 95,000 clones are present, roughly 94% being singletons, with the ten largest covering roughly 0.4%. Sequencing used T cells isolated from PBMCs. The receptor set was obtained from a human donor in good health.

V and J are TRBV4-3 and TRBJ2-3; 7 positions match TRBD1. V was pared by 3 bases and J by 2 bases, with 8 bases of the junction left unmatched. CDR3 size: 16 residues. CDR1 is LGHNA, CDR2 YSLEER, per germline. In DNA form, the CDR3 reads TGCGCCAGCAGCCAGGCCCGGGACAGTTACACAGATACGCAGTATTTT. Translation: CASSQARDSYTDTQYF.

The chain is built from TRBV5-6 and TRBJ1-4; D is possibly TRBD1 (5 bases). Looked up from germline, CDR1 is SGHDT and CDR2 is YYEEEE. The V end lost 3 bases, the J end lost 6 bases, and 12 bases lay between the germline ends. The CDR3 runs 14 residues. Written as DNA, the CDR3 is TGTGCCAGCAGCTCCCCGACAGAGTATGAAAAACTGTTTTTT. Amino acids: CASSSPTEYEKLFF.

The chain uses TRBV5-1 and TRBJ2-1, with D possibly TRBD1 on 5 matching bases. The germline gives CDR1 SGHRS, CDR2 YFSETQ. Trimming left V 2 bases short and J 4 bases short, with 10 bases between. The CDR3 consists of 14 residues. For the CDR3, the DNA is TGCGCCAGCAGCTTACAGGAATCGTACAATGAGCAGTTCTTC. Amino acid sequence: CASSLQESYNEQFF.

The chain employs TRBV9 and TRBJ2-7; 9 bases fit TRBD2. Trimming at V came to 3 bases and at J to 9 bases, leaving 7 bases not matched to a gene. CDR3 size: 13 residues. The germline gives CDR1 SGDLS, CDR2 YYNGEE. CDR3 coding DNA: TGTGCCAGCAGCGAACTAGCGGGCAGCGGGCAGTACTTC. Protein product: CASSELAGSGQYF.

The CDR3 region is CASSQGVSGANVLTF. The CDR3 DNA reads as TGCGCCAGCAGCCAAGGAGTCTCTGGGGCCAACGTCCTGACTTTC. This chain joins TRBV4-1 and TRBJ2-6; unclear D gene. This CDR3 is 15 amino acids long. CDR1 is MGHRA and CDR2 is YSYEKL in the germline V gene. V dropped 1 base and J dropped 0 bases, with 4 bases sitting between them.

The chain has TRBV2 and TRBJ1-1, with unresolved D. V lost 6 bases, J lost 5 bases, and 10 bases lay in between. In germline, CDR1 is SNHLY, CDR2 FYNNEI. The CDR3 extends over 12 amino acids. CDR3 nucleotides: TGTGCCAGCAGCCCCCTGAGGACTGAAGCTTTCTTT. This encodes CASSPLRTEAFF.

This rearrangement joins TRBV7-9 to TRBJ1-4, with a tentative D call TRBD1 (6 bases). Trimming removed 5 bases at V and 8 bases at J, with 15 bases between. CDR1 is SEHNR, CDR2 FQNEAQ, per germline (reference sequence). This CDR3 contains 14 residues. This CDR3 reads CASSPPDRREKLFF. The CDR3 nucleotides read TGTGCCAGCAGCCCCCCGGACAGACGGGAAAAACTGTTTTTT.